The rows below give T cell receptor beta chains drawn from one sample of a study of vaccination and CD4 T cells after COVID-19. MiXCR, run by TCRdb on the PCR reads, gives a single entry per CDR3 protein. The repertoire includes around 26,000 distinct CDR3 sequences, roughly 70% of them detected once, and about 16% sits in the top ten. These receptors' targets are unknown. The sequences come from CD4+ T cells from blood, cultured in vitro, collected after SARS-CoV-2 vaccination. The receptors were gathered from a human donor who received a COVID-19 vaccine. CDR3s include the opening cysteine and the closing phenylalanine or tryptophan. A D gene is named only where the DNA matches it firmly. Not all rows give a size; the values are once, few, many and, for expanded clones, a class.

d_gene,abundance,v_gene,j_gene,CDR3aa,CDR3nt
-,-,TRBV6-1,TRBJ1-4,CASRGLSEKLFF,TGTGCCAGCAGGGGACTCAGTGAAAAACTGTTTTTT
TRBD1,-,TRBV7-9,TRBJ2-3,CASSLVGTGSDTQYF,TGTGCCAGCAGCTTAGTCGGGACAGGGTCAGATACGCAGTATTTT
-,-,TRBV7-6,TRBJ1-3,CASSFGGDTIYF,TGTGCCAGCAGCTTTGGGGGTGACACCATATATTTT
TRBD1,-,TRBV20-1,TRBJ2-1,CSAEQRFGQGFYEQFF,TGCAGTGCTGAGCAGCGCTTCGGACAGGGTTTCTATGAGCAGTTCTTC
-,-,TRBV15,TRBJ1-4,CATSRSSTGYSRATNEKLFF,TGTGCCACCAGCAGATCAAGTACAGGGTACTCCCGTGCAACTAATGAAAAACTGTTTTTT
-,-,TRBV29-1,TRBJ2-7,CSVEFAGQSYEQYF,TGCAGCGTCGAATTCGCGGGACAGTCCTACGAGCAGTACTTC
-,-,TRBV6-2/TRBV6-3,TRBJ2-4,CASSSGALIQYF,TGTGCCAGCAGTTCTGGGGCCCTAATTCAGTACTTC
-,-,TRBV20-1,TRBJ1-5,CSAARGLNSNQPQHF,TGCAGTGCCGCGAGGGGATTGAATAGCAATCAGCCCCAGCATTTT
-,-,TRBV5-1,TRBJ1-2,CASSLLSGRDLSYGYTF,TGCGCCAGCAGCTTGCTCAGCGGCAGGGATTTGAGCTATGGCTACACCTTC
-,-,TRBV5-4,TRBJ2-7,CASSSRQVSYEQYF,TGTGCCAGCAGCTCCCGACAGGTTTCCTACGAGCAGTACTTC
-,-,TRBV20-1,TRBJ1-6,CSARAPRGDNSPLHF,TGCAGTGCTAGAGCGCCGCGGGGCGATAATTCACCCCTCCACTTT
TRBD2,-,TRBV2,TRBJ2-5,CASRPNWGGETQYF,TGTGCCAGCAGGCCTAACTGGGGGGGAGAGACCCAGTACTTC
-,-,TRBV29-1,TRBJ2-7,CSVRRGRGQYEQYF,TGCAGCGTTCGCCGTGGGCGGGGTCAGTACGAGCAGTACTTC
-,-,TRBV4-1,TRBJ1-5,CASRAGVAARGRNQPQHF,TGCGCCAGCAGGGCAGGGGTCGCGGCCCGGGGTAGAAATCAGCCCCAGCATTTT
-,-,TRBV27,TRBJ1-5,CASSSLSTDQPQHF,TGTGCCAGCAGTTCACTCTCTACAGATCAGCCCCAGCATTTT
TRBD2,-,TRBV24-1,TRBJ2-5,CATPVGGGETQYF,TGTGCCACCCCCGTTGGGGGGGGAGAGACCCAGTACTTC
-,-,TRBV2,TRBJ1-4,CASSGSTATNEKLFF,TGTGCCAGCAGTGGGTCGACAGCAACTAATGAAAAACTGTTTTTT
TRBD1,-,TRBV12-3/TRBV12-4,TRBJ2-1,CASSQTGGLGEQFF,TGTGCCAGCAGTCAGACAGGGGGCCTCGGAGAGCAGTTCTTC
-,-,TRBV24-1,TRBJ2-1,CATSELNEQFF,TGTGCCACCAGTGAGTTAAATGAGCAGTTCTTC
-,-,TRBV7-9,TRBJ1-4,CASSLGRTENEKLFF,TGTGCCAGCAGCTTAGGCCGGACGGAAAATGAAAAACTGTTTTTT
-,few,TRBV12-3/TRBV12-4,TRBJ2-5,CASSFNVGGTQYF,TGTGCCAGCAGTTTTAATGTTGGGGGGACCCAGTACTTC
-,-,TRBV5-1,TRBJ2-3,CASSSLEKADTQYF,TGCGCCAGCAGCTCCCTAGAGAAGGCAGATACGCAGTATTTT
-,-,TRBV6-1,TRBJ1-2,CASSEAAATYGYTF,TGTGCCAGCAGTGAGGCGGCAGCGACATATGGCTACACCTTC
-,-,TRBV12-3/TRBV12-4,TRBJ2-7,CASSSRLSHEQYF,TGTGCCAGCAGTTCCAGACTTTCCCACGAGCAGTACTTC
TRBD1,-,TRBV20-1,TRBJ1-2,CSAAERPGQGSGYTF,TGCAGTGCTGCAGAACGTCCGGGACAGGGAAGTGGCTACACCTTC
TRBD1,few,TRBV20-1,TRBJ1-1,CSARDSLMNTEAFF,TGCAGTGCGAGGGACAGTCTCATGAACACTGAAGCTTTCTTT
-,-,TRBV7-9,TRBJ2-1,CASSLVALENEQFF,TGCGCCAGCAGCTTGGTTGCTCTGGAAAATGAGCAGTTCTTC
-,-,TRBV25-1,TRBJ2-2,CASSAALNTGELFF,TGTGCCAGCAGTGCCGCCCTGAACACCGGGGAGCTGTTTTTT
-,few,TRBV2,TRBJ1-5,CASSPSPGENQPQHF,TGTGCCAGCAGTCCCTCCCCGGGGGAAAATCAGCCCCAGCATTTT
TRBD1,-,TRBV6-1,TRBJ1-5,CASNRGAGQPQHF,TGTGCCAGTAACAGGGGAGCGGGTCAGCCCCAGCATTTT
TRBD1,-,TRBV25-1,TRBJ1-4,CASSDAQGAHEKLFF,TGTGCCAGCAGTGACGCACAGGGGGCCCATGAAAAACTGTTTTTT
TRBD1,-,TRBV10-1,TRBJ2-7,CASSEDVDRQQYF,TGCGCCAGCAGTGAAGACGTGGACAGGCAGCAGTACTTC
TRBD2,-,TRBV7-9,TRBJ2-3,CASSARTSGGADTQYF,TGTGCCAGCAGCGCCCGGACTAGCGGGGGGGCAGATACGCAGTATTTT
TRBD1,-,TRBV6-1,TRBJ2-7,CASTEGQGSYEQYF,TGTGCCAGCACAGAAGGACAGGGGTCCTACGAGCAGTACTTC
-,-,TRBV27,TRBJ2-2,CASKRSSTGELFF,TGTGCCAGCAAGCGGTCGAGCACCGGGGAGCTGTTTTTT
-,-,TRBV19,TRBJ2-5,CASSIQALETQYF,TGTGCCAGTAGTATACAGGCACTGGAGACCCAGTACTTC
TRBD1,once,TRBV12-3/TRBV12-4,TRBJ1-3,CASSSDRDRASLGGNTIYF,TGTGCCAGCAGTTCCGACCGGGACAGGGCCTCCCTCGGCGGAAACACCATATATTTT
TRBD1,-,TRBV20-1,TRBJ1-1,CSASERGQVGAFF,TGCAGTGCTAGTGAACGCGGACAGGTCGGGGCTTTCTTT
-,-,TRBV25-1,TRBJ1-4,CASSEGGRTNEKLFF,TGTGCCAGCAGTGAAGGGGGGAGGACTAATGAAAAACTGTTTTTT
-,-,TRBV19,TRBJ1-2,CASSLPRPTRNRYYGYTF,TGTGCCAGTAGTTTGCCAAGACCAACTAGGAATCGTTACTATGGCTACACCTTC
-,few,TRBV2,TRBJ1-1,CASRTQGNTEAFF,TGTGCCAGCAGGACGCAGGGGAACACTGAAGCTTTCTTT
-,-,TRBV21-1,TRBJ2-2,CATCQQVWTAGELFF,TGTGCCACCTGCCAGCAAGTGTGGACGGCCGGGGAGCTGTTTTTT
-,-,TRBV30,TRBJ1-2,CAWSVMRVGYTF,TGTGCCTGGAGTGTCATGCGGGTCGGCTACACCTTC
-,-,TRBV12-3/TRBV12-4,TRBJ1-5,CASSLGFVNQPQHF,TGTGCCAGCAGTTTGGGTTTCGTCAATCAGCCCCAGCATTTT
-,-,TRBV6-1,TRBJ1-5,CASFSGSSNQPQHF,TGTGCCAGCTTTTCAGGGTCTAGCAATCAGCCCCAGCATTTT
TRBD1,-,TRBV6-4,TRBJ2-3,CASSEQGTDTQYF,TGTGCCAGCAGCGAACAGGGGACAGATACGCAGTATTTT
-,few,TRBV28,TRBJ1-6,CASSPQTGGDNSPLHF,TGTGCCAGCAGTCCCCAGACAGGCGGGGATAATTCACCCCTCCACTTT
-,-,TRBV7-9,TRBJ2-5,CASSLAAGKETQYF,TGTGCCAGCAGCTTAGCCGCCGGGAAAGAGACCCAGTACTTC
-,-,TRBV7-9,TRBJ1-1,CASSGVSPTEAFF,TGTGCCAGCAGCGGTGTATCCCCCACTGAAGCTTTCTTT
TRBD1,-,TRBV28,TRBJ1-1,CASSSTGGGGNTEAFF,TGTGCCAGCAGTTCGACAGGGGGCGGGGGGAACACTGAAGCTTTCTTT
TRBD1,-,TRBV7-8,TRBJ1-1,CASRMSRGRTEAFF,TGTGCCAGCAGAATGAGCAGGGGGCGGACTGAAGCTTTCTTT
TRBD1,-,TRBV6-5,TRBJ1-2,CASSYSTQGVGGYTF,TGTGCCAGCAGTTACTCGACACAGGGGGTCGGTGGCTACACCTTC
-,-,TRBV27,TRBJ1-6,CASSLSRGNSPLHF,TGTGCCAGCAGTTTATCCAGGGGTAATTCACCCCTCCACTTT
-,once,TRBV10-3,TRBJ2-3,CAISEPTDTQYF,TGTGCCATCAGTGAGCCCACAGATACGCAGTATTTT